This passage covers 10 T cell receptor beta chains from one sample sequenced in a study of blood T cell repertoires in COVID-19. Profiled with immunoSEQ multiplex PCR; TCRdb holds only in-frame clones, not every one. The sample has about 120,000 clones; roughly four fifths are singletons. Sample: peripheral blood. Source of these receptors: a man aged 65-85 years with acute or convalescent COVID-19.

CDR3 in amino acids: CSVVADGGAREKLFF. The CDR3 nucleotides read TGCAGCGTTGTAGCGGACGGGGGGGCGCGGGAAAAACTGTTTTTT. The rearrangement links TRBV29-1 to TRBJ1-4, with D possibly being TRBD1 (6 bases). Trimming removed 4 bases from V and 8 bases from J, with 20 bases in between. Germline values: CDR1 SQVTM, CDR2 ANQGSEA. CDR3 size: 15 residues.

The V call is TRBV24-1, the J call TRBJ2-3, with 7 bases aligning to TRBD1. The ends lost 4 bases at V and 0 bases at J; junction bases unmatched: 9. Germline V gene sequence: CDR1 KGHDR, CDR2 SFDVKD. The CDR3 is 17 residues long. The CDR3 nucleotides read TGTGCCACCAGTGACCCAACACCGGGACAGAGCACAGATACGCAGTATTTT. Translation gives CATSDPTPGQSTDTQYF.

Only one count was recorded for this clone. In DNA, the CDR3 is TGCAGCGTGGTCGTTAGCTCCTACGAGCAGTACTTC. Amino acids: CSVVVSSYEQYF. This chain links TRBV29-1 with TRBJ2-7; D uncertain. The V gene's germline CDR1 is SQVTM and CDR2 ANQGSEA. This CDR3 has 12 residues. V lost 6 bases, J lost 0 bases, and 9 bases lay in between.

This clone appeared a few times. The rearrangement joins TRBV2 to TRBJ1-1, with 10 bases that match TRBD1. Germline V gene lookup returns CDR1 SNHLY and CDR2 FYNNEI. The CDR3 contains 15 residues. Trimming removed 6 bases from V and 0 bases from J; junction bases left unmatched: 4. CDR3 protein: CASRGQGIMNTEAFF. The CDR3 DNA reads TGTGCCAGCAGGGGACAGGGGATAATGAACACTGAAGCTTTCTTT.

This chain joins TRBV19 and TRBJ2-2; D is unresolved. This CDR3 region has 12 residues. Germline V gives CDR1 LNHDA, CDR2 SQIVND (reference sequence). The germline V and J ends were trimmed by 6 bases and 6 bases, with 8 bases remaining between them. CDR3 nucleotide sequence: TGTGCCAGTAGACTGCCACCCGGGGAGCTGTTTTTT. Amino acid sequence: CASRLPPGELFF.

The genes are TRBV5-1 and TRBJ1-1; 7 nucleotides line up with TRBD1. The CDR3 consists of 15 residues. The germline V gene has CDR1 SGHRS and CDR2 YFSETQ. V was pared by 2 bases and J by 1 base, with 5 bases of the junction left unmatched. CDR3 in amino acids: CASSLGQVRNTEAFF. Here the CDR3 DNA reads TGCGCCAGCAGCTTAGGACAGGTTCGGAACACTGAAGCTTTCTTT.

A few counts support this clone. This rearrangement joins TRBV28 to TRBJ2-7, with 7 bases matching TRBD2. V shed 3 bases, J shed 4 bases, and the junction held 12 bases outside the gene matches. The CDR3 extends over 16 amino acids. Germline V gene sequence: CDR1 MDHEN, CDR2 SYDVKM. The CDR3 nucleotides are TGTGCCAGCAGTTTTCCCCCGGGGGGTTCTTATTACGAGCAGTACTTC. This translates into CASSFPPGGSYYEQYF. The full variable domain, rest sourced from reference TRBV28 and TRBJ2-7, is DVKVTQSSRYLVKRTGEKVFLECVQDMDHENMFWYRQDPGLGLRLIYFSYDVKMKEKGDIPEGYSVSREKKERFSLILESASTNQTSMYLCASSFPPGGSYYEQYFGPGTRLTVT.

V gene TRBV4-1 combines with J gene TRBJ1-3, with D uncertain. Germline V gives CDR1 MGHRA, CDR2 YSYEKL. V gave up 0 bases and J gave up 0 bases, with 3 bases separating them. The CDR3 totals 14 residues. CDR3 protein: CASSQDNSGNTIYF. The DNA for the CDR3 is TGCGCCAGCAGCCAAGACAACTCTGGAAACACCATATATTTT.

The V and J genes are TRBV2 and TRBJ2-2, with D possibly being TRBD2 (5 bases). V was shortened by 6 bases and J by 7 bases, with 12 bases between the two germline ends. Germline CDR1 SNHLY, CDR2 FYNNEI. The length of the CDR3 is 13 residues. The CDR3 region is CASSQDSVGELFF. The CDR3, as DNA: TGTGCCAGCAGCCAGGACTCGGTCGGGGAGCTGTTTTTT.

The gene calls are TRBV11-2 and TRBJ1-6; D might be TRBD1 (6 bases). Trimming took off 6 bases at V and 6 bases at J, with 12 bases between the two ends. Germline V gene data show CDR1 as SGHAT and CDR2 as FQNNGV. The CDR3 is made up of 14 amino acids. The CDR3: CASSQDRVNSPLHF. The CDR3 nucleotides are TGTGCCAGCAGTCAGGACAGAGTTAATTCACCCCTCCACTTT.